These 12 T cell receptor beta chains originate from one sample sequenced in a study of shared clonotypes between healthy human individuals. Profiled with immunoSEQ multiplex PCR; TCRdb holds only in-frame clones, not every one. The top ten hold 0.4% to 0.55% of the sample, which has approximately 1.4 million clones, 95% to 99% seen once. The sample comprised naive CD4+ T cells sorted from blood. This sample's subset: CD45RA+ positively selected. The receptors shown here come from a man aged 25 to 45 in good health.

The chain joins TRBV5-4 to TRBJ2-7, with D perhaps TRBD2 (5 bases). This CDR3 is built from 13 residues. V was cut by 7 bases and J by 4 bases, with 15 bases left in between. Germline lookup yields CDR1 SGHNT and CDR2 YYREEE (reference sequence). CDR3 amino acids: CASQKRGPYEQYF. The CDR3 nucleotides read TGTGCCAGCCAAAAACGGGGTCCTTACGAGCAGTACTTC. Filled out from reference TRBV5-4 and TRBJ2-7, the complete variable domain reads ETGVTQSPTHLIKTRGQQVTLRCSSQSGHNTVSWYQQALGQGPQFIFQYYREEENGRGNFPPRFSGLQFPNYSSELNVNALELDDSALYLCASQKRGPYEQYFGPGTRLTVT.

The V gene is TRBV19, the J gene TRBJ2-1; no firm D call. V lost 0 bases and J 10 bases, leaving 13 bases between the germline ends. The V gene's germline CDR1 is LNHDA and CDR2 SQIVND (reference sequence). The CDR3 is 14 residues long. CDR3 region: CASSIEIAPREQFF. The DNA of the CDR3 is TGTGCCAGTAGTATAGAAATAGCCCCCAGGGAGCAGTTCTTC.

The chain has TRBV19 and TRBJ2-1; the D gene is possibly TRBD1 (6 bases). The germline CDR1 and CDR2 sequences are LNHDA and SQIVND (reference sequence). The CDR3 is made up of 13 amino acids. V was shortened by 7 bases and J by 5 bases, with 12 bases between the two germline ends. CDR3 residues: CASNEGVNNEQFF. The CDR3 DNA is TGTGCCAGTAATGAGGGGGTCAACAATGAGCAGTTCTTC. Combining the CDR3 with reference TRBV19 and TRBJ2-1 gives the whole variable domain DGGITQSPKYLFRKEGQNVTLSCEQNLNHDAMYWYRQDPGQGLRLIYYSQIVNDFQKGDIAEGYSVSREKKESFPLTVTSAQKNPTAFYLCASNEGVNNEQFFGPGTRLTVL.

This chain connects TRBV25-1 to TRBJ2-1, with no clear D. CDR1 is MGHDK and CDR2 is SYGVNS in the germline V gene. The CDR3 runs 13 residues. Trimming stripped 7 bases from V and 3 bases from J, with 10 bases between. The CDR3 loop is CASKENFYNEQFF. The CDR3 DNA is TGTGCCAGCAAGGAGAACTTCTACAATGAGCAGTTCTTC.

This sequence joins TRBV27 and TRBJ2-7; 7 bases agree with TRBD1. CDR1 and CDR2 from the germline V gene are MNHEY and SMNVEV (reference sequence). Trimming cost V 6 bases and J 0 bases; bases outside gene matches: 2. This CDR3 has 13 amino acids. The CDR3 reads CASSQGDSYEQYF. CDR3 DNA: TGTGCCAGCAGCCAGGGGGACTCCTACGAGCAGTACTTC.

The chain couples TRBV19 to TRBJ1-3, with a possible D match to TRBD1 (6 bases). The CDR3 is 16 amino acids. Trimming removed 7 bases at V and 0 bases at J, with 16 bases between. Germline CDR1 and CDR2: LNHDA and SQIVND (reference sequence). The chain's CDR3 is CASTKGQQVSGNTIYF. The CDR3 nucleotides read TGTGCCAGTACCAAGGGACAACAAGTCTCTGGAAACACCATATATTTT.

V is TRBV6-5 and J is TRBJ1-5, with D unresolved. V lost 4 bases and J lost 2, with 3 bases in between. The CDR3 loop spans 12 amino acids. Germline CDR1 reads MNHEY; CDR2 reads SVGAGI. The CDR3 DNA follows: TGTGCCAGCAGTTTTCGCAATCAGCCCCAGCATTTT. Its translation is CASSFRNQPQHF.

The genes are TRBV27 and TRBJ1-4; D perhaps matches TRBD1 (6 bases). The length of the CDR3 is 17 residues. Germline CDR1 is MNHEY and CDR2 is SMNVEV (reference sequence). With 5 bases removed from V and 0 bases from J, the gap between germline ends came to 16 bases. CDR3 in DNA: TGTGCCAGCAGTCTCACAGGGTTCGGGGCAACTAATGAAAAACTGTTTTTT. Encoded protein: CASSLTGFGATNEKLFF. The variable domain in full, with the rest retrieved from reference TRBV27 and TRBJ1-4, is EAQVTQNPRYLITVTGKKLTVTCSQNMNHEYMSWYRQDPGLGLRQIYYSMNVEVTDKGDVPEGYKVSRKEKRNFPLILESPSPNQTSLYFCASSLTGFGATNEKLFFGSGTQLSVL.

The V call is TRBV19, the J call TRBJ2-7, with 7 positions matching TRBD2. J was trimmed by 3 bases and V by 4 bases; bases with no gene match: 9. The germline CDR1 and CDR2 sequences are LNHDA and SQIVND (reference sequence). CDR3 length: 15 amino acids. The DNA for the CDR3 is TGTGCCAGTAGTACCGCAGCGGGACGAATCTACGAGCAGTACTTC. Residues: CASSTAAGRIYEQYF.

The gene calls are TRBV2 and TRBJ2-5, with D maybe TRBD2 (6 bases). The CDR3 contains 15 residues. Trimming removed 6 bases at V and 7 bases at J, with 21 bases between. CDR1 and CDR2 (germline): SNHLY, FYNNEI. CDR3 coding DNA: TGTGCCAGCAGGATATCGGGACTCCAACCCCGGACCCAGTACTTC. As protein: CASRISGLQPRTQYF.

As regards this clone: The sample has other DNA sequences that encode this CDR3 too. The gene calls are TRBV4-3 and TRBJ2-7; tentatively, D is TRBD1 or TRBD2 (6 bases each). Germline loops: CDR1 LGHNA, CDR2 YSLEER. The CDR3 is made up of 15 amino acids. The germline V and J ends were trimmed by 0 bases and 2 bases, with 11 bases remaining between them. The CDR3 is CASSQEGRGPYEQYF. The CDR3 nucleotides read TGCGCCAGCAGCCAAGAGGGACGGGGGCCCTACGAGCAGTACTTC.

The rearrangement joins TRBV4-1 to TRBJ1-3; D is unclear. There are 15 residues in the CDR3. Germline CDR1 is MGHRA and CDR2 is YSYEKL. The ends were cut back, 0 bases at V and 0 bases at J, with 6 bases in the middle. Here the CDR3 DNA reads TGCGCCAGCAGCCAAGACCTCTACTCTGGAAACACCATATATTTT. Amino acids: CASSQDLYSGNTIYF.